This T cell receptor (beta chain) is drawn from a study of blood T cell repertoires in COVID-19. Study context: Both acute and convalescent COVID-19 samples were obtained from the United States, Italy and Spain. The analysed material was cDNA or gDNA that came from T cells, B-cell-depleted T cells, or PBMCs.

Seattle researchers signed up patients amid active infection and tracked them longitudinally. This clone has just one count. TCRdb's copy holds only in-frame clones and misses some; the assay was immunoSEQ multiplex PCR. Of approximately 290,000 clones listed, roughly 88% are singletons. V was pared by 5 bases and J by 4 bases, with 23 bases between. Per the germline V gene, CDR1 is WSHSY and CDR2 is SAAADI. This CDR3 is 17 amino acids long. The gene calls are TRBV10-2 and TRBJ1-1; no clear D gene. Material: peripheral blood. This TCR was recovered from a human donor with COVID-19, enrolled during active disease. The donor label of this sample is uncertain. This chain's CDR3 is CASSRAARRGGGTEAFF. Here the CDR3 DNA reads TGCGCCAGCAGTAGAGCCGCCCGACGGGGAGGTGGCACTGAAGCTTTCTTT.